What follows describes a single T cell receptor beta chain. This entry comes from a study of radiation and T cells in renal cell carcinoma. Produced via immunoSEQ multiplex PCR; TCRdb's table is partial and in-frame only. The data contain 150,000 or so clones, roughly 87% of them singletons. Time point in this sample: blood 2 weeks post-SBRT. The sample's treatment: 15 Gy SBRT to primary tumor, nephrectomy 4 weeks later. The CDR3 contains 18 residues. Germline V lookup: CDR1 MGHRA, CDR2 YSYEKL. Trimming took 0 bases from V and 4 from J; bases not matched to a gene: 10. The specimen was blood, collected from a patient whose treatment included radiotherapy and nephrectomy. This chain joins TRBV4-1 and TRBJ2-3; 10 bases align to TRBD2. The TCR sequence derives from a woman aged 45-65 years with renal cell carcinoma. CDR3 sequence: CASSQDPGAGGPSDTQYF. The CDR3 coding sequence is TGCGCCAGCAGCCAAGATCCAGGAGCGGGGGGGCCGTCAGATACGCAGTATTTT.